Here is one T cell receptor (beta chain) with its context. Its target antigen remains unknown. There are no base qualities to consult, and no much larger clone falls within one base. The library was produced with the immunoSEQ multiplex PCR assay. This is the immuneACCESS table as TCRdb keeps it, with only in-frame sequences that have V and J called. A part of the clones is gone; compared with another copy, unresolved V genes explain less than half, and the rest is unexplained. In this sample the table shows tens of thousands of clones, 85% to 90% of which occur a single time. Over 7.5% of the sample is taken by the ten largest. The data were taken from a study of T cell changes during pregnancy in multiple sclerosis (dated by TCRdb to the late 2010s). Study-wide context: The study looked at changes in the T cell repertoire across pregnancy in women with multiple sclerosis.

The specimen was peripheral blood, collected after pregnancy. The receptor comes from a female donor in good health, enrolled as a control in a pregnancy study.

The DNA sequence follows: TGTGCCAGCAGCGCACACACCGGGGGCGCTAGCGGTTACGAGCAGTACTTC. Its amino acids are CASSAHTGGASGYEQYF. This chain is built from TRBV7-2 and TRBJ2-7; TRBD2 is a possible D gene, resting on 7 matching bases. For CDR1 and CDR2, the germline V gene lists SGHTA and FQGNSA. V loses 5 bases, J loses 4 bases, and the germline ends lie 24 bases apart. Including cysteine and phenylalanine, the CDR3 has 17 amino acids. Only the CDR3 region is kept as DNA, spanning 51 bases read in frame from base 1.